This is a list of T cell receptor beta chains from one sample in a study of identical twins. TCRdb re-analysed the 5' RACE reads in MiXCR, keeping a single row per CDR3 protein. This sample has around 290,000 distinct CDR3 sequences, with roughly 9.7% found just once. This sample was also put to use in a study of yellow fever vaccine responses in identical twins.

Input material: CD8+ T cells sorted from blood. These receptors originate from a woman aged 18 to 35 in good health. Each CDR3 is given with its conserved first and last residue. Fields, in order: D gene, J gene, clone size, V gene, CDR3 protein, CDR3 DNA. The D gene is left open where the match is weak. Clone size appears in some rows only: once, few, many, or a class for an expanded clone.

D: .; J: TRBJ2-7; size: .; V: TRBV7-9; CDR3: CASSPRDSLYEQYF; DNA: TGTGCCAGCAGCCCAAGGGACTCCCTCTACGAGCAGTACTTC
D: .; J: TRBJ2-7; size: many; V: TRBV7-9; CDR3: CASRDRYYEQYF; DNA: TGTGCCAGCAGGGACCGCTACTACGAGCAGTACTTC
D: .; J: TRBJ1-2; size: many; V: TRBV12-3/TRBV12-4; CDR3: CASSLGSDYGYTF; DNA: TGTGCCAGCAGTTTAGGGAGCGATTATGGCTACACCTTC
D: .; J: TRBJ2-1; size: many; V: TRBV4-3; CDR3: CASSHPGTSSYNEQFF; DNA: TGCGCCAGCAGCCATCCCGGGACGAGCTCCTACAATGAGCAGTTCTTC
D: .; J: TRBJ2-5; size: .; V: TRBV6-2/TRBV6-3; CDR3: CASTETGLGETQYF; DNA: TGTGCCAGCACGGAGACAGGACTGGGGGAGACCCAGTACTTC
D: TRBD2; J: TRBJ2-2; size: many; V: TRBV2; CDR3: CASSRGRVGTGELFF; DNA: TGTGCCAGCAGTAGAGGGAGGGTCGGCACCGGGGAGCTGTTTTTT
D: .; J: TRBJ2-5; size: many; V: TRBV6-2/TRBV6-3; CDR3: CASSLLAENQETQYF; DNA: TGTGCCAGCAGCCTCTTAGCGGAAAACCAAGAGACCCAGTACTTC
D: TRBD2; J: TRBJ2-1; size: .; V: TRBV30; CDR3: CAWGSGSSYNEQFF; DNA: TGTGCCTGGGGAAGCGGGAGCTCCTACAATGAGCAGTTCTTC
D: .; J: TRBJ2-7; size: many; V: TRBV29-1; CDR3: CSVSVPYEQYF; DNA: TGCAGCGTAAGCGTTCCCTACGAGCAGTACTTC
D: .; J: TRBJ1-2; size: .; V: TRBV12-3/TRBV12-4; CDR3: CASSAGSYGYTF; DNA: TGTGCCAGCAGCGCAGGGTCCTATGGCTACACCTTC
D: TRBD1; J: TRBJ2-7; size: .; V: TRBV29-1; CDR3: CSVEETGLAYEQYF; DNA: TGCAGCGTTGAGGAGACAGGGTTGGCCTACGAGCAGTACTTC
D: .; J: TRBJ2-1; size: .; V: TRBV19; CDR3: CASSIGPGIEDNEQFF; DNA: TGTGCCAGTAGTATAGGTCCAGGGATTGAAGACAATGAGCAGTTCTTC
D: .; J: TRBJ2-7; size: many; V: TRBV5-1; CDR3: CASSLGSGVEQYF; DNA: TGCGCCAGCAGCTTGGGTAGCGGCGTCGAGCAGTACTTC
D: TRBD2; J: TRBJ2-3; size: many; V: TRBV20-1; CDR3: CSARGASGTTDTQYF; DNA: TGCAGTGCTAGAGGGGCTAGCGGAACCACAGATACGCAGTATTTT
D: .; J: TRBJ1-6; size: many; V: TRBV7-9; CDR3: CASSLAGGEESPLHF; DNA: TGTGCCAGCAGCTTAGCAGGGGGAGAAGAATCACCCCTCCACTTT
D: .; J: TRBJ2-7; size: .; V: TRBV2; CDR3: CASTREDLSSYEQYF; DNA: TGTGCCAGCACCAGGGAAGACCTTAGCTCCTACGAGCAGTACTTC
D: TRBD2; J: TRBJ2-3; size: many; V: TRBV12-3/TRBV12-4; CDR3: CASISGLAAPTDTQYF; DNA: TGTGCCAGCATCTCGGGACTAGCGGCCCCCACAGATACGCAGTATTTT
D: .; J: TRBJ2-7; size: .; V: TRBV5-6; CDR3: CASSPPGAGQQPWQQYF; DNA: TGTGCCAGCAGCCCCCCCGGTGCGGGACAGCAACCCTGGCAGCAGTACTTC
D: TRBD1; J: TRBJ2-7; size: .; V: TRBV11-2; CDR3: CASSSRGQVYEQYF; DNA: TGTGCCAGCAGCTCCAGGGGGCAGGTCTACGAGCAGTACTTC
D: TRBD2; J: TRBJ2-7; size: few; V: TRBV12-3/TRBV12-4; CDR3: CASSFKLAGGYYEQYF; DNA: TGTGCCAGCAGTTTTAAACTAGCGGGAGGGTACTACGAGCAGTACTTC